Listed below are T cell receptor beta chains from one sample, sequenced in a study of blood T cell repertoires in COVID-19. Sequenced by immunoSEQ multiplex PCR; TCRdb stores in-frame clones only, minus some. The sample carries about 490,000 clones, over 75% recorded once. Material: peripheral blood. The origin of the receptors is a human donor in a cohort sampled during active COVID-19. Both conserved end residues are part of each CDR3. D genes are given only for firm matches. Rows may omit the clone size; those that give it use once, few, many or a size class.

V	J	size	D	CDR3	DNA
TRBV11-3	TRBJ2-5	-	TRBD2	CASSFGGRAEETQYF	TGTGCCAGCAGCTTCGGCGGGAGGGCCGAGGAGACCCAGTACTTC
TRBV19	TRBJ2-2	-	-	CASETGRDGELFF	TGTGCCAGTGAGACAGGGCGGGACGGGGAGCTGTTTTTT
TRBV18	TRBJ1-2	-	-	CASSPRDGGPSGYTF	TGTGCCAGCTCACCAAGGGATGGGGGCCCGAGTGGCTACACCTTC
TRBV6-5	TRBJ1-1	-	-	CASLSVGPGGTEAFF	TGTGCCAGCCTAAGTGTCGGCCCCGGGGGGACTGAAGCTTTCTTT
TRBV19	TRBJ1-2	-	-	CASSIALWEGRIYGYTF	TGTGCCAGTAGTATAGCACTTTGGGAGGGCCGCATTTATGGCTACACCTTC
TRBV4-1	TRBJ2-5	-	TRBD2	CASSTGTSGSLYQETQYF	TGCGCCAGCAGCACCGGGACTAGCGGGTCCCTGTACCAAGAGACCCAGTACTTC
TRBV2	TRBJ2-1	-	-	CASRLAEEGEQFF	TGTGCCAGCAGGTTAGCGGAGGAGGGTGAGCAGTTCTTC
TRBV28	TRBJ1-5	-	-	CASSLFPPGGGNQPQHF	TGTGCCAGCAGTTTATTCCCCCCGGGGGGCGGCAATCAGCCCCAGCATTTT
TRBV14	TRBJ1-1	-	-	CASSHRPQERSTEAFF	TGTGCCAGCAGCCACCGCCCACAGGAGAGGTCCACTGAAGCTTTCTTT
TRBV7-2	TRBJ2-3	-	-	CASSRETGPTDTQYF	TGTGCCAGCAGCCGCGAGACAGGCCCAACAGATACGCAGTATTTT
TRBV6-1	TRBJ2-7	-	-	CASSEQATILYEQYF	TGTGCCAGCAGTGAACAGGCTACAATCCTCTACGAGCAGTACTTC
TRBV28	TRBJ2-3	-	TRBD2	CASTSPIAGGGPQYF	TGTGCCAGCACTTCCCCGATAGCGGGAGGTGGCCCGCAGTATTTT
TRBV5-5	TRBJ2-6	once	-	CASSWEWTVGLAGANVLTF	TGTGCCAGCAGCTGGGAATGGACAGTAGGGCTAGCTGGGGCCAACGTCCTGACTTTC
TRBV5-1	TRBJ2-7	-	TRBD2	CASRTSGTYEQYF	TGCGCCAGTAGGACTAGCGGAACTTACGAGCAGTACTTC
TRBV19	TRBJ1-6	-	TRBD1	CASTGTAYNSPLHF	TGTGCCAGTACCGGGACAGCTTATAATTCACCCCTCCACTTT
TRBV3-1/TRBV3-2	TRBJ2-7	-	TRBD2	CASSRATTSGSNEQYF	TGTGCCAGCAGCCGGGCCACTACTAGCGGGAGCAACGAGCAGTACTTC
TRBV10-2	TRBJ2-7	few	TRBD1	CASSGLSQGAYEQYF	TGCGCCAGCAGTGGCCTTTCGCAGGGGGCTTACGAGCAGTACTTC
TRBV7-9	TRBJ1-5	-	-	CASSLYPETKPQHF	TGTGCCAGCAGCTTATATCCGGAGACCAAGCCCCAGCATTTT
TRBV3-1/TRBV3-2	TRBJ2-3	-	-	CASSQDPDTQYF	TGTGCCAGCAGCCAAGATCCGGATACGCAGTATTTT
TRBV6-2/TRBV6-3	TRBJ2-7	-	TRBD1	CASIPSRGQGDLEQYF	TGTGCCAGCATCCCCTCCCGGGGACAGGGGGATCTCGAGCAGTACTTC
TRBV4-1	TRBJ2-7	-	-	CASSQGWTVTYEQYF	TGCGCCAGCAGCCAAGGATGGACTGTAACCTACGAGCAGTACTTC
TRBV7-8	TRBJ2-2	-	TRBD2	CASSPLVAGVSGELFF	TGTGCCAGCAGCCCCCTAGTAGCGGGCGTAAGTGGGGAGCTGTTTTTT